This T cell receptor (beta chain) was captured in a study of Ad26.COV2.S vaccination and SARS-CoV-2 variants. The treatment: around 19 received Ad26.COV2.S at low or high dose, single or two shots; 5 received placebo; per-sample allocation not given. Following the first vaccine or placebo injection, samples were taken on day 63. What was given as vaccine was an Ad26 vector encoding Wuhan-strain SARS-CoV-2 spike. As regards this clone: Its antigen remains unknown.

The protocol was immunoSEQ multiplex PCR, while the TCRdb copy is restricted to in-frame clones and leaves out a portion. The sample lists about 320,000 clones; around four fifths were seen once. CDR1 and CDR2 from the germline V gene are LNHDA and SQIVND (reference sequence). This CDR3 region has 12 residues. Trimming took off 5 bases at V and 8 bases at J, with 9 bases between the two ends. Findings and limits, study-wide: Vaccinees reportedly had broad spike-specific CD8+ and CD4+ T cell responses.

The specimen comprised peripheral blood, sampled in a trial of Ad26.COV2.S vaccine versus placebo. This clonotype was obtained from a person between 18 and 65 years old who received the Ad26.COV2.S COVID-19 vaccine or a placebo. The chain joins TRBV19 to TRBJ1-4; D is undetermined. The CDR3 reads CASSPRHEKLFF. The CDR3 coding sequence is TGTGCCAGTAGTCCCCGACACGAAAAACTGTTTTTT.